This T cell receptor beta chain was captured in a study of T cell responses to AZD1222 COVID-19 vaccine. Study results and limitations: An increase in Spike-specific TCR breadth and depth was observed after two AZD1222 doses. Sampling that yielded the repertoires occurred only after the peak T cell response. Distributed over spike, vaccine-associated CD4 TCRs predominated at 160-218 and 743-854.

Method: immunoSEQ multiplex PCR; TCRdb's copy keeps in-frame clones and lacks some. The table has tens of thousands of clones, about 91% seen once. Note on this clone: No antigen is known for it.

Germline V gene sequence: CDR1 MDHEN, CDR2 SYDVKM. This CDR3 is 16 amino acids long. Between the trimmed V and J ends, which lost 8 bases and 5 bases, there was a span of 21 bases. The sequence came from an adult who received the AZD1222 COVID-19 vaccine. The V gene is TRBV28, the J gene TRBJ2-2, with D unresolved. This sample comprised peripheral blood, obtained 28 days after the second AZD1222 dose. The CDR3 DNA sequence: TGTGCCAGCCTGGGCCACGTCCGGGTTGGAACCGGGGAGCTGTTTTTT. This codes for CASLGHVRVGTGELFF.